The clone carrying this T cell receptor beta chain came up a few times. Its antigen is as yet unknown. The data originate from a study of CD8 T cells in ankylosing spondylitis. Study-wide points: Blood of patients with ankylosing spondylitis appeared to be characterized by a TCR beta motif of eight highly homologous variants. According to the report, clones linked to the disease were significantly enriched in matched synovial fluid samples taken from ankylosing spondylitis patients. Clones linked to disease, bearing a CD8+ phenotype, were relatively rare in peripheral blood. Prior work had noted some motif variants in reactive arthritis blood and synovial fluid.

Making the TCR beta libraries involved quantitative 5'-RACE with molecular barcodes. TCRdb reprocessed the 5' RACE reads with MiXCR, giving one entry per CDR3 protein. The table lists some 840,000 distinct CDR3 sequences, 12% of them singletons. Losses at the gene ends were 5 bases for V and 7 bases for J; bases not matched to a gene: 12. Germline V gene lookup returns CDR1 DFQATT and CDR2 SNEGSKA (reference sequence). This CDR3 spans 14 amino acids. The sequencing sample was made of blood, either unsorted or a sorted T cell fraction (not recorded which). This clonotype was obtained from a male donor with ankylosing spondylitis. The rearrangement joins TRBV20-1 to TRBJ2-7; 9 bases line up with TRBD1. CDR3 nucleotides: TGCAGTGCTTTTTCCGGGACAGGGAGGTTGGAGCAGTACTTC. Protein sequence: CSAFSGTGRLEQYF.